This entry features one TCR beta chain sequence. In the original processing: Quantification of nucleated cells was approximated via reference gene primer amplification. Profiling relied on immunoSEQ multiplex PCR, and the TCRdb table lists in-frame clones only, not all of them. For V, J and clone size, that table is used; D and trimming come from the DNA. Of roughly 150,000 clones listed, approximately 84% are singletons. This sample stems from a study of blood T cell repertoires in COVID-19. Study in general: Samples representing acute and convalescent COVID-19 were sourced from the United States, Italy and Spain. From T cells, B-cell-depleted T cells, or PBMCs came the material, which was cDNA or gDNA.

CDR1 and CDR2 (germline): SEHNR, FQNEAQ (reference sequence). Trimming took off 5 bases at V and 0 bases at J, with 17 bases between the two ends. CDR3 length equals 17 residues. The gene calls are TRBV7-9 and TRBJ1-5, with D perhaps matching TRBD1 (5 bases). The clonotype was recovered from a man between 65 and 85 years old with active or convalescent COVID-19. Material for sequencing was peripheral blood. The CDR3 loop is CASSPGEGTFSNQPQHF. The DNA of the CDR3 is TGTGCCAGCAGCCCCGGGGAGGGGACTTTTAGCAATCAGCCCCAGCATTTT.